This entry concerns a single T cell receptor beta chain. The CDR3 contains 17 residues. CDR1 SGDLS and CDR2 YYNGEE come from the germline V gene. V lost 2 bases to trimming and J lost 6 bases; unmatched junction nucleotides: 10. This sample is drawn from a study of T cell responses to AZD1222 COVID-19 vaccine. Study summary: Analyses pooled second doses at about 4 or about 12 weeks.

The protocol was immunoSEQ multiplex PCR, while the TCRdb copy is restricted to in-frame clones and leaves out a portion. The sample has 130,000 to 150,000 clones; around 90% are singletons. This specimen consisted of peripheral blood, obtained on day 0 of AZD1222 vaccination. The chain has TRBV9 and TRBJ2-2; 10 bases align to TRBD2. The TCR comes from an adult in good health. The CDR3 protein is CASSVDGSGGKSGELFF. DNA of the CDR3: TGTGCCAGCAGCGTCGACGGTAGCGGGGGGAAGTCCGGGGAGCTGTTTTTT.